The TCR beta chain under discussion was sequenced for a study of blood T cell repertoires in COVID-19. CDR3 size: 14 residues. Germline CDR1 and CDR2: SEHNR and FQNEAQ (reference sequence). V shed 5 bases and J shed 4 bases, with 14 bases lying between them. Some clones are missing from TCRdb's copy, which holds only in-frame ones; the method was immunoSEQ multiplex PCR. Among 400,000 or so clones listed, nearly 90% were seen once. The rearrangement links TRBV7-9 to TRBJ1-2, with a possible D match to TRBD1 (5 bases). This clonotype originated in a woman in her 40s with acute COVID-19. The sample was PBMCs or T cells enriched from blood (not recorded which). The CDR3 sequence is CASSQQAMGYGYTF. Written as DNA, the CDR3 is TGTGCCAGCAGCCAACAGGCTATGGGCTATGGCTACACCTTC.